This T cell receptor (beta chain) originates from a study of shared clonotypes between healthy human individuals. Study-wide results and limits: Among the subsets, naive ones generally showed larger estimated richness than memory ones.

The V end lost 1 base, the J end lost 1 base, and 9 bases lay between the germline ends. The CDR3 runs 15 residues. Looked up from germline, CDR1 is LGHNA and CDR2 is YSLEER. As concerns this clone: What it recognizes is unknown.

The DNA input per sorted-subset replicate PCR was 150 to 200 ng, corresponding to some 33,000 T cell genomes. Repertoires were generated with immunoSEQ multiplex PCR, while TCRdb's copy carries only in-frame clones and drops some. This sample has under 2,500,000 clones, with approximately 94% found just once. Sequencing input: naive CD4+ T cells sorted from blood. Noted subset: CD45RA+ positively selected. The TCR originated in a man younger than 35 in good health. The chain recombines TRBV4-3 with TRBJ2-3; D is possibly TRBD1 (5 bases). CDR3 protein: CASSQGQWRTDTQYF. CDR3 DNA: TGCGCCAGCAGCCAAGGACAGTGGCGCACAGATACGCAGTATTTT.